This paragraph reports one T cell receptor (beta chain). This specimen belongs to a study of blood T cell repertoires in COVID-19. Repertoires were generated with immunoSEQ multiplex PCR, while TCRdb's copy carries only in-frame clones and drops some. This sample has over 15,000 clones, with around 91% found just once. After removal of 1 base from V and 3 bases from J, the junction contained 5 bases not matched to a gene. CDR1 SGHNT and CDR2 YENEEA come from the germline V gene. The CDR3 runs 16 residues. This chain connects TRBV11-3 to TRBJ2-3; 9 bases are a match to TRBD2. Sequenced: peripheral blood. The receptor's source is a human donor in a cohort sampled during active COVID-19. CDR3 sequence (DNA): TGTGCCAGCAGCTTAGTGAGCGGGGGGCGTACAGATACGCAGTATTTT. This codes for CASSLVSGGRTDTQYF.